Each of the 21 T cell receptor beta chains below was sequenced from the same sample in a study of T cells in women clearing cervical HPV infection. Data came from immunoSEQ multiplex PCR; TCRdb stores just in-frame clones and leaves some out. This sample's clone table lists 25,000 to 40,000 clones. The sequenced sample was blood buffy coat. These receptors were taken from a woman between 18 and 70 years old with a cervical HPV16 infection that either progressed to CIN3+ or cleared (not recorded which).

Partial CDR3 DNA: TGTGCCAGCAGCTTGGAGTTCAGATACAATGGC. Translating it yields CASSLEFRYNG. Given in full, the CDR3 is CASSLEFRYNGYTF. V and J are TRBV5-4 and TRBJ1-2; D is ambiguous. Read data end 3 residues before the CDR3 end; the end is taken from the germline J gene. CDR1 is SGHNT, CDR2 YYREEE, per germline (reference sequence). CDR3 length: 14 amino acids. Trimming left V 0 bases short and J 6 bases short, with 12 bases between.

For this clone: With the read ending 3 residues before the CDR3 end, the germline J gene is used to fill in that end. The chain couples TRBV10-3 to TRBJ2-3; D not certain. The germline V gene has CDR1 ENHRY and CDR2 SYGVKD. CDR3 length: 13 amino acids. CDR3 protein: CAISEVSNQPQYF. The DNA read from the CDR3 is TGTGCCATCAGTGAAGTTAGCAATCAGCCG.

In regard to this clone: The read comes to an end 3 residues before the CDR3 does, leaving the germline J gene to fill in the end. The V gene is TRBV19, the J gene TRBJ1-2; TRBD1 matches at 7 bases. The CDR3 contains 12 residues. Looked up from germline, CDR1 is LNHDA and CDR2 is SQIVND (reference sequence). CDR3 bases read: TGTGCCAGTAGTTATGACAGGGATGAC. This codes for CASSYDRDD. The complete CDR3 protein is CASSYDRDDYTF.

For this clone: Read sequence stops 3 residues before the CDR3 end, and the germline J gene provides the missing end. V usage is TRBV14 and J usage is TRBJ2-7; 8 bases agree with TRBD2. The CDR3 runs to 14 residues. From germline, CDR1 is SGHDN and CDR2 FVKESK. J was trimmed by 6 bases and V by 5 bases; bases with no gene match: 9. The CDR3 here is CASSDVSGEAEQYF. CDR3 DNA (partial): TGTGCCAGCAGCGACGTTAGCGGGGAAGCCGAG.

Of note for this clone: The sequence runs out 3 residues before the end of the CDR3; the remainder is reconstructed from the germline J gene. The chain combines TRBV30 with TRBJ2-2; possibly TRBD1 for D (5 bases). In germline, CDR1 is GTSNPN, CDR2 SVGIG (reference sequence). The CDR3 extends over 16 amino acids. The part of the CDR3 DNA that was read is TGTGCCTGGAGTGATCTCATTGACAGCTATAATTCACCG. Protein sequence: CAWSDLIDSYNSP. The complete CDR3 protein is CAWSDLIDSYNSPLFF.

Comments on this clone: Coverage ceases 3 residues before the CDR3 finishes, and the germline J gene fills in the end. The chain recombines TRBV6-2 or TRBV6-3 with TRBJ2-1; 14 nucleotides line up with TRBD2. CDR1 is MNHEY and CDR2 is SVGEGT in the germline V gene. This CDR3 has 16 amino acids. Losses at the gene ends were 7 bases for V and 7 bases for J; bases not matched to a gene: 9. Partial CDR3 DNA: TGTGCCAGCAATAGAGCAGGGACTAGCGGGAGAAATGAG. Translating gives CASNRAGTSGRNE. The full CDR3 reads CASNRAGTSGRNEQFF.

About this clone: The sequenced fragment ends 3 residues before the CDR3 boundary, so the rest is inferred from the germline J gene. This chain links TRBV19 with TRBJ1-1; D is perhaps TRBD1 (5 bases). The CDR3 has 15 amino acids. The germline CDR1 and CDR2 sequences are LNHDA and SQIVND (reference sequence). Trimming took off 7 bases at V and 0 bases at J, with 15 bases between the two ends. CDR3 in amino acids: CASTKMGHMNTEAFF. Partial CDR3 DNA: TGTGCCAGTACCAAAATGGGGCACATGAACACTGAA.

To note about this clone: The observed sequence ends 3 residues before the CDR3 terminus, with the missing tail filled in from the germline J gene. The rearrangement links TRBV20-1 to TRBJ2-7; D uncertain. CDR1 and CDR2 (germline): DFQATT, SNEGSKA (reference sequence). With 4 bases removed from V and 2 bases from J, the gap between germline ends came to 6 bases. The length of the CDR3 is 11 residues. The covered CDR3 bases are TGCAGTGCTAATCAGGCCTACGAG. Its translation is CSANQAYE. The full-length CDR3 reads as CSANQAYEQYF.

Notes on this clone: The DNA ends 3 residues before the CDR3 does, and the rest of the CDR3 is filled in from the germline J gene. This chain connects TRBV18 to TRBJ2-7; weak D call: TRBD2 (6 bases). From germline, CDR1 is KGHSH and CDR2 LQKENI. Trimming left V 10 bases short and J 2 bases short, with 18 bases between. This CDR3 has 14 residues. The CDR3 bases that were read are TGTGCCACCCGCCGAGGATCGGGGGCCTACGAG. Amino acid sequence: CATRRGSGAYE. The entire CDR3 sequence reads CATRRGSGAYEQYF. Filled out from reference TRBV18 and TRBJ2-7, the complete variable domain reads NAGVMQNPRHLVRRRGQEARLRCSPMKGHSHVYWYRQLPEEGLKFMVYLQKENIIDESGMPKERFSAEFPKEGPSILRIQQVVRGDSAAYFCATRRGSGAYEQYFGPGTRLTVT.

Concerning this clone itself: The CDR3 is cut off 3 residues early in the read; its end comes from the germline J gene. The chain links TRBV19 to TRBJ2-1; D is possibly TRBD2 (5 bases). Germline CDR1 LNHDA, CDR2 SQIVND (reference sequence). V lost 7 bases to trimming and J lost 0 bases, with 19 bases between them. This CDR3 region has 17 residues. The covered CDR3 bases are TGTGCCAGTACCGGAGGAAAGGACTTAAGCTCCTACAATGAG. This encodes CASTGGKDLSSYNE. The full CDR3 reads CASTGGKDLSSYNEQFF.

The CDR3 is CASEDRGPTYGYTF. The DNA read from the CDR3 is TGTGCCTCGGAGGACAGGGGACCGACCTATGGC. This rearrangement joins TRBV6-2 or TRBV6-3 to TRBJ1-2, with TRBD1 matching 9 bases. The read gets to within 3 residues of the CDR3 end, and the germline J gene fills in the rest. From germline, CDR1 is MNHEY and CDR2 SVGEGT. This CDR3 contains 14 residues. Unmatched junction bases numbered 11, after V lost 11 bases and J lost 4 bases.

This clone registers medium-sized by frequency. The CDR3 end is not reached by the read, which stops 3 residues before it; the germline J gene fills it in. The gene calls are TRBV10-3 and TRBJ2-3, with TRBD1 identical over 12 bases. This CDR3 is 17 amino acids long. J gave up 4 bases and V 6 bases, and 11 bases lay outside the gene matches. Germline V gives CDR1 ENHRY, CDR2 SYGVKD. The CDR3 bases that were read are TGTGCCATCAGAACCGGGACAGGGGGCGATAGCCCAGATACG. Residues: CAIRTGTGGDSPDT. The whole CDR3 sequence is CAIRTGTGGDSPDTQYF.

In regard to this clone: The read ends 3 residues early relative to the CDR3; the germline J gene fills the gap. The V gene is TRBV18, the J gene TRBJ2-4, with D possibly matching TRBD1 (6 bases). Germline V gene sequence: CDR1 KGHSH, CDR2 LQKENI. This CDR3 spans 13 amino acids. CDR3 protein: CASSPDSLYGQYF. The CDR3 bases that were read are TGTGCCAGCTCCCCGGACAGCCTCTATGGT.

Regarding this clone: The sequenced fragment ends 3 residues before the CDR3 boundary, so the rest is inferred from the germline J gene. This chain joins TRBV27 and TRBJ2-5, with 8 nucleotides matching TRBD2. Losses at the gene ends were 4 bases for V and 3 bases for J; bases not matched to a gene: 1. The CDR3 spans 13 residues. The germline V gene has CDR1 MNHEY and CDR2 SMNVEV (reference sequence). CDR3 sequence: CASSSAGEETQYF. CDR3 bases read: TGTGCCAGCAGTTCAGCGGGGGAAGAGACC.

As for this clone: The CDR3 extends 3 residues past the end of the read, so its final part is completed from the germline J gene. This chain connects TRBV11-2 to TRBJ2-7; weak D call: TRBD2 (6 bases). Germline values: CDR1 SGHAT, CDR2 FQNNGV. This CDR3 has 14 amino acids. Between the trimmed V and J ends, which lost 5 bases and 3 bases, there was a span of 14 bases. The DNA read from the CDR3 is TGTGCCAGCAGCAAAACGACAGCGGGCTACGAG. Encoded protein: CASSKTTAGYE. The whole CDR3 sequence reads CASSKTTAGYEQYF.

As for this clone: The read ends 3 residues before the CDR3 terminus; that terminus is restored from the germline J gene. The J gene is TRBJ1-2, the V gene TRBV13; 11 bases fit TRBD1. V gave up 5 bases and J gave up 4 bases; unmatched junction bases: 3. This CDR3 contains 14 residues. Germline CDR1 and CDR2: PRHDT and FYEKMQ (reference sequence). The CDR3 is CASSLGTGGYGYTF. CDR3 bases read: TGTGCCAGCAGCCTCGGGACAGGGGGCTATGGC.

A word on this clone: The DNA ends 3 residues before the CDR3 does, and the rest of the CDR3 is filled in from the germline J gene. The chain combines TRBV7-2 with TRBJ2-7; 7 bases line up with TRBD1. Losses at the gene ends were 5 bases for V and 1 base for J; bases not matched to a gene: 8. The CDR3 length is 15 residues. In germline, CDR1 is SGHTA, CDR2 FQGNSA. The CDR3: CASSLQGNPSYEQYF. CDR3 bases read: TGTGCCAGCAGCCTACAGGGGAACCCTTCCTACGAG.

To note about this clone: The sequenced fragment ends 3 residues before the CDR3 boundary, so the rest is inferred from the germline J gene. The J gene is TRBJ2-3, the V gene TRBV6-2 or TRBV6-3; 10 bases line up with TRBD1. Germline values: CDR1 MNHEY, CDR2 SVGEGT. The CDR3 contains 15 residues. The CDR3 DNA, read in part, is TGTGCCAGCAGTTACGGGACAGGGGTCGGCCAGCCG. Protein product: CASSYGTGVGQP. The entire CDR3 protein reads CASSYGTGVGQPQYF.

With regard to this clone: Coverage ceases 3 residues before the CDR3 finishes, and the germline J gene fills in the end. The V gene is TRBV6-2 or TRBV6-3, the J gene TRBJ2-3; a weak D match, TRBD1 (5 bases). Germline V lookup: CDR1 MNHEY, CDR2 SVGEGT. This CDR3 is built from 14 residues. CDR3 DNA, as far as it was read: TGTGCCAGCAGCCGACAGCTTAGCAATCAGCCG. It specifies CASSRQLSNQP. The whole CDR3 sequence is CASSRQLSNQPQYF.

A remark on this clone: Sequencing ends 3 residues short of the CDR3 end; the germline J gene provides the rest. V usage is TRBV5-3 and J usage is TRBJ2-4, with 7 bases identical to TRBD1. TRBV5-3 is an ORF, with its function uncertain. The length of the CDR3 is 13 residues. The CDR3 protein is CASRDRANYGQYF. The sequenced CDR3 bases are TGTGCCAGCCGGGACAGAGCTAACTATGGT.

Partial CDR3 DNA: TGTGCCAGCTCACCAGGGCCGGCCTATGGC. The encoded protein is CASSPGPAYG. The CDR3, in full, reads CASSPGPAYGYTF. V and J are TRBV18 and TRBJ1-2; D gene unclear. The missing CDR3 end, 3 residues past where the read stops, is filled in from the germline J gene. The CDR3 spans 13 residues. Germline V gene sequence: CDR1 KGHSH, CDR2 LQKENI. V gave up 2 bases and J gave up 4 bases, with 8 bases separating them.